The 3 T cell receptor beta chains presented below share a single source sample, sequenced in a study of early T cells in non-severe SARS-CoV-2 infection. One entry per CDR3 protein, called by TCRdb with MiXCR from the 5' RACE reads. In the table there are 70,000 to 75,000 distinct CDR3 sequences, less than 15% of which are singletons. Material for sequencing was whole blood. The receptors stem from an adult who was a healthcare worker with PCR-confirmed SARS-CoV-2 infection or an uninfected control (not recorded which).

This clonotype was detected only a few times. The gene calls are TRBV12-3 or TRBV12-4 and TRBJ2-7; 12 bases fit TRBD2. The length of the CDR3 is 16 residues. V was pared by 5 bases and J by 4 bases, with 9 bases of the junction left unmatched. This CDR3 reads CASSPRSSGRVYEQYF. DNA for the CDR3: TGTGCCAGCAGTCCGCGTTCTAGCGGGAGGGTGTACGAGCAGTACTTC.

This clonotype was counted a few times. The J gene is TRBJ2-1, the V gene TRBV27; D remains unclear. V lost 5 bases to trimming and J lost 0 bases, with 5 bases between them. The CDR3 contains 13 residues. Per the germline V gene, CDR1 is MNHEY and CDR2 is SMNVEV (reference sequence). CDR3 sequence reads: CASSQDSYNEQFF. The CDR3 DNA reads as TGTGCCAGCAGTCAGGACTCCTACAATGAGCAGTTCTTC.

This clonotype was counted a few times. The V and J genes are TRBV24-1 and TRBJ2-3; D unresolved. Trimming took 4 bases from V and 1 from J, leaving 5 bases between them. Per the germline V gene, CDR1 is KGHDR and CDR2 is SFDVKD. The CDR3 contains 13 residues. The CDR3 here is CATSDHGTDTQYF. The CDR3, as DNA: TGTGCCACCAGTGACCACGGCACAGATACGCAGTATTTT.